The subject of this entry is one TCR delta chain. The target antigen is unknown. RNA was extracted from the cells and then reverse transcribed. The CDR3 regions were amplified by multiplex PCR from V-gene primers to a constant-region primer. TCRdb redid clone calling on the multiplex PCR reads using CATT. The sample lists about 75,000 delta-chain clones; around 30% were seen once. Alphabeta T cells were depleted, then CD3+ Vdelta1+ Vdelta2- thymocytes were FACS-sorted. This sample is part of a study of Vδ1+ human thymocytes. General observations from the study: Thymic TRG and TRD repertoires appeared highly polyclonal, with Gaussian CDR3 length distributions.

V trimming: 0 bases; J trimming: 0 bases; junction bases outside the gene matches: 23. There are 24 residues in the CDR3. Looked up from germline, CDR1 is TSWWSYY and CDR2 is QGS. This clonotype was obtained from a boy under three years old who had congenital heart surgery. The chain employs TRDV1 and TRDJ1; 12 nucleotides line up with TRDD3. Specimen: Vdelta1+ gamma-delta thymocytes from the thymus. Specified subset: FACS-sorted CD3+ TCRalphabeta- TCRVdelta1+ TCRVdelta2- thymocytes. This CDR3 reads CALGELLLPTPVLGDTGYTDKLIF. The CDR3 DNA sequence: TGTGCTCTTGGGGAACTCCTCCTTCCTACACCCGTACTGGGGGATACTGGGTACACCGATAAACTCATCTTT.